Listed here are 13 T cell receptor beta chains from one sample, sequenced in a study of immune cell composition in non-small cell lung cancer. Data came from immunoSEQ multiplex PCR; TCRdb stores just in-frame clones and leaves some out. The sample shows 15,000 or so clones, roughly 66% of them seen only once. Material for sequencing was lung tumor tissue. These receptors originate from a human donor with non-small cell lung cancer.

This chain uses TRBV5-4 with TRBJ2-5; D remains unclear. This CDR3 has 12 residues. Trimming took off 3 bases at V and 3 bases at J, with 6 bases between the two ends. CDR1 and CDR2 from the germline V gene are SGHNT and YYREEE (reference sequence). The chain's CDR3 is CASSSREETQYF. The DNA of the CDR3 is TGTGCCAGCAGCTCACGAGAAGAGACCCAGTACTTC.

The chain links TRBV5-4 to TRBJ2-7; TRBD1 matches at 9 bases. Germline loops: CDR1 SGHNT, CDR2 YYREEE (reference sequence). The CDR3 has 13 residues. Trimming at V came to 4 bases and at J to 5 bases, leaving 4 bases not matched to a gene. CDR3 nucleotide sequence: TGTGCCAGCAGCCGGGACAGGGTGGACGAGCAGTACTTC. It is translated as CASSRDRVDEQYF.

CDR3 sequence: CASSQGRPEAANTGELFF. The CDR3 DNA is TGCGCCAGCAGCCAAGGGCGTCCGGAGGCCGCGAACACCGGGGAGCTGTTTTTT. The V gene is TRBV4-1, the J gene TRBJ2-2; D may be TRBD2 (5 bases). V lost 1 base and J lost 0, with 15 bases in between. The CDR3 has 18 amino acids. The germline V gene has CDR1 MGHRA and CDR2 YSYEKL.

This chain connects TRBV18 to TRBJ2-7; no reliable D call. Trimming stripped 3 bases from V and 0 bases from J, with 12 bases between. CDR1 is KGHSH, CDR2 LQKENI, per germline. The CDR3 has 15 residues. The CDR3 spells CASSPGTEISYEQYF. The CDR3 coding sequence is TGTGCCAGCTCACCCGGAACAGAGATCTCCTACGAGCAGTACTTC.

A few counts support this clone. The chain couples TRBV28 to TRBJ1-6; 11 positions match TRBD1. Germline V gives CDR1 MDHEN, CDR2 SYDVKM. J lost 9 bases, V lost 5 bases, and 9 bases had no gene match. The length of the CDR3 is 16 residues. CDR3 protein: CASSKRWGQGVSPLHF. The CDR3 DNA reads TGTGCCAGCAGTAAAAGATGGGGACAGGGGGTTTCACCCCTCCACTTT.

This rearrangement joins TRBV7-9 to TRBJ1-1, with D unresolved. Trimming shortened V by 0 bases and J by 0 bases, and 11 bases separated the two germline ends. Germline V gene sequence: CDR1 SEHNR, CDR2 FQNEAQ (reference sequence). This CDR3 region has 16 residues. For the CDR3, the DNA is TGTGCCAGCAGCTTAGCGCGGGAAGTTCTGAACACTGAAGCTTTCTTT. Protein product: CASSLAREVLNTEAFF.

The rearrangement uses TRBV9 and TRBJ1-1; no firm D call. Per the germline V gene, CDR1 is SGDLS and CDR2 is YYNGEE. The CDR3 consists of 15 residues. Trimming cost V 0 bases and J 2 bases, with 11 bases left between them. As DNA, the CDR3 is TGTGCCAGCAGCGTAGTCCGGCTTAGCAACACTGAAGCTTTCTTT. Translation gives CASSVVRLSNTEAFF. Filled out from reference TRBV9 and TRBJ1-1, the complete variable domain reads DSGVTQTPKHLITATGQRVTLRCSPRSGDLSVYWYQQSLDQGLQFLIQYYNGEERAKGNILERFSAQQFPDLHSELNLSSLELGDSALYFCASSVVRLSNTEAFFGQGTRLTVV.

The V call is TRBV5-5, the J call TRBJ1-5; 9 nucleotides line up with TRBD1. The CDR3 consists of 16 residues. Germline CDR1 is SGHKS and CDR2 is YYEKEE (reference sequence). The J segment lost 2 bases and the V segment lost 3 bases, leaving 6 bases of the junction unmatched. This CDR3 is CASSSTGGFGNQPQHF. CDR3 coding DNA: TGTGCCAGCAGCTCTACAGGGGGCTTCGGCAATCAGCCCCAGCATTTT.

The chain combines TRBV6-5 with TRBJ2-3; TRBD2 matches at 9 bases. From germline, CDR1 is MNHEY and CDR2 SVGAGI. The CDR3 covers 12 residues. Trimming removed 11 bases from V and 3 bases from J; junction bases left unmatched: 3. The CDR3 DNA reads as TGTGCCGCGGGGGGGCAGACAGATACGCAGTATTTT. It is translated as CAAGGQTDTQYF.

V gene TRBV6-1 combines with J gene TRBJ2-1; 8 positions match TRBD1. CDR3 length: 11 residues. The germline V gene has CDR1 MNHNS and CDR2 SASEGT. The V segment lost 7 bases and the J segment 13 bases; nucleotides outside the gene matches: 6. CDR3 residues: CASKGQEIQFF. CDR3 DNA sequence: TGTGCCAGCAAGGGACAGGAAATCCAGTTCTTC.

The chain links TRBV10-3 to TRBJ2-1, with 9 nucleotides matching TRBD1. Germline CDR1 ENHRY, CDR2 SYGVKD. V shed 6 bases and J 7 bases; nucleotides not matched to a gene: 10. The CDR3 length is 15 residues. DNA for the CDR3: TGTGCCATCAGGACGGGACAGGGAAGGAAAAATGAGCAGTTCTTC. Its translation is CAIRTGQGRKNEQFF.

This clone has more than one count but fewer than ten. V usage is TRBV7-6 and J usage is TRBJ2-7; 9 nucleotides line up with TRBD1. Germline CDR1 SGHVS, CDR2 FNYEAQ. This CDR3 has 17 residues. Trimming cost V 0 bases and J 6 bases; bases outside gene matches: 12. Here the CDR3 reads CASSLAGAGQGLIEQYF. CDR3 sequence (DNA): TGTGCCAGCAGCTTAGCTGGGGCTGGACAGGGGTTGATCGAGCAGTACTTC.

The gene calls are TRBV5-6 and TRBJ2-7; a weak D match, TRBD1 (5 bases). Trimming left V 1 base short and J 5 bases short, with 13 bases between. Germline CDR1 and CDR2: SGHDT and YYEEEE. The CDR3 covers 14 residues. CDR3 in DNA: TGTGCCAGCAGCTTGTTTCAGGGCGACCACGAGCAGTACTTC. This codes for CASSLFQGDHEQYF.